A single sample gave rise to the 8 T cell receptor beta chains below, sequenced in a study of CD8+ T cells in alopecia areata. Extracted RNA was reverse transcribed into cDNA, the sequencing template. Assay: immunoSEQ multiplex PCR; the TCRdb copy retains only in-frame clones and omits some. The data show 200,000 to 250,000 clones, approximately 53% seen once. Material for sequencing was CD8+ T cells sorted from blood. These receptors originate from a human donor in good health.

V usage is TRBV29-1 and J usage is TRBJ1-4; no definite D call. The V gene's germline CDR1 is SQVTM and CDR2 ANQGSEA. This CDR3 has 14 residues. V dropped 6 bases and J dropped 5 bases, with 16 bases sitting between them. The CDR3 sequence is CSVVQVLPNEKLFF. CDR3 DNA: TGCAGCGTGGTCCAGGTCCTCCCGAATGAAAAACTGTTTTTT.

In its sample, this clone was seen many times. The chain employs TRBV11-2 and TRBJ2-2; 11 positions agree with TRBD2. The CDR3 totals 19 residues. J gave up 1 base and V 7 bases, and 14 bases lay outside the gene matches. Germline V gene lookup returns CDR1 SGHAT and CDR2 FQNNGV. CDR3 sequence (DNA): TGTGCCAGCACCCCCCTCGGGGCTAGCGGGGGGCTGAACACCGGGGAGCTGTTTTTT. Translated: CASTPLGASGGLNTGELFF.

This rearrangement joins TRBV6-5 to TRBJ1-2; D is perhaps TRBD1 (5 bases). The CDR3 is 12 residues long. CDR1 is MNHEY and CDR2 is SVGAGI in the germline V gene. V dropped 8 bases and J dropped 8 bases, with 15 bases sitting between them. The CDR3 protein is CASLRAGRGYTF. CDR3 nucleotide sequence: TGTGCCAGCTTGAGAGCAGGGAGGGGCTACACCTTC.

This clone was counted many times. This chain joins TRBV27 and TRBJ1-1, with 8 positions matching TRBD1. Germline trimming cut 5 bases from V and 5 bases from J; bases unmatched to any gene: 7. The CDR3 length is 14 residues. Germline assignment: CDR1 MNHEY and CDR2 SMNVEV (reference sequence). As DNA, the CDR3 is TGTGCCAGCAGTATCTCGACAGGGGCAACTGAAGCTTTCTTT. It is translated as CASSISTGATEAFF.

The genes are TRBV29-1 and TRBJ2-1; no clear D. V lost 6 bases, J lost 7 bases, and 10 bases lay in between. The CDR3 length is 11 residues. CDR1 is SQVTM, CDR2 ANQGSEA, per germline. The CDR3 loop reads CSVPPLNEQFF. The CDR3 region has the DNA TGCAGCGTCCCACCCCTTAATGAGCAGTTCTTC.

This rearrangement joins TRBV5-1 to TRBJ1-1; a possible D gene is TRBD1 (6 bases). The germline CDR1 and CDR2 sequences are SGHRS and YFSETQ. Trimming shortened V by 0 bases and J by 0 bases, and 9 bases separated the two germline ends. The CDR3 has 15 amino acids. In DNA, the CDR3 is TGCGCCAGCAGCTTGGTGGACAGTATGAACACTGAAGCTTTCTTT. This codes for CASSLVDSMNTEAFF.

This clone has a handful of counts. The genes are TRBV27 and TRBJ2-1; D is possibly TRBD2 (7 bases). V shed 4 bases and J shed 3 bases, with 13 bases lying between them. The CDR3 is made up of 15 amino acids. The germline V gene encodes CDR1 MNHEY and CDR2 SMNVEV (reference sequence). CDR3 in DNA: TGTGCCAGCAGTTCCGGGGGCGGGAGCTACAATGAGCAGTTCTTC. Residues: CASSSGGGSYNEQFF.

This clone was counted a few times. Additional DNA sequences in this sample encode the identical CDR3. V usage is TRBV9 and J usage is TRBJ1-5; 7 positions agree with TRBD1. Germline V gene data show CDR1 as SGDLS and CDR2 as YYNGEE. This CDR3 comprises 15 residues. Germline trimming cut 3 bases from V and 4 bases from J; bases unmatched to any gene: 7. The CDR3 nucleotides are TGTGCCAGCAGCGGCGGCGGCAGGGGGAATCAGCCCCAGCATTTT. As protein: CASSGGGRGNQPQHF.